This T cell receptor (beta chain) was sequenced for a study of human T cells and chemical hapten exposure. Study observations and caveats: Expanded TCR sets contained significantly more large CDR3 similarity clusters than controls. No shift was seen in TCRs above 1 in 1000 frequency with DPC sensitization.

Each CDR3 protein is one row after TCRdb ran MiXCR on the RACE reads. The sample yields 300,000 to 450,000 distinct CDR3 sequences, approximately 5% seen once. Described time point: pre-sensitization, week 0. As to treatment: therapeutic diphenylcyclopropenone sensitization with weekly scalp DPC. Total RNA was extracted from unfractionated whole blood. A few counts support this clonotype. Its antigen is as yet unknown. J was trimmed by 5 bases and V by 4 bases; bases with no gene match: 9. The CDR3 is made up of 16 amino acids. The germline gives CDR1 SEHNR, CDR2 FQNEAQ (reference sequence). The chain has TRBV7-9 and TRBJ1-1; 11 nucleotides agree with TRBD1. This specimen was whole blood, taken in connection with sensitization to the hapten diphenylcyclopropenone (DPC). This TCR derives from a woman in her late teens or twenties with alopecia areata. Some clones in this sample may be carry-over from other donors' samples. CDR3 loop: CASSSSGTGGWTEAFF. CDR3 nucleotide sequence: TGTGCCAGCAGCTCTTCCGGGACAGGGGGATGGACTGAAGCTTTCTTT.